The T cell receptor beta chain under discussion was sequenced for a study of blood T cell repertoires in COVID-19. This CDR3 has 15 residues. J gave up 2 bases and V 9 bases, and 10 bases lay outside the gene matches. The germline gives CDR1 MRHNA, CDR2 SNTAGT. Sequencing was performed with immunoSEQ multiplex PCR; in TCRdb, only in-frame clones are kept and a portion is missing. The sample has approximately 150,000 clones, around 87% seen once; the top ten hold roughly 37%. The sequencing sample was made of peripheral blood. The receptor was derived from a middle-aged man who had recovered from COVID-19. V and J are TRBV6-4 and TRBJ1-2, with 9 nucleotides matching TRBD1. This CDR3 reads CASTKEQGANYGYTF. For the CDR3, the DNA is TGTGCCAGTACTAAAGAACAGGGGGCGAACTATGGCTACACCTTC.